This TCR beta chain was sequenced for a study of blood T cells in healthy people across ages. This clonotype was detected ten times or more. The CDR3 runs to 14 residues. V gave up 1 base and J gave up 2 bases, with 9 bases separating them. CDR1 is SEHNR, CDR2 FQNEAQ, per germline (reference sequence). With a J-beta primer mix and a sample-barcoded 5' primer, a second PCR ran 7 to 11 cycles. MiXCR, applied by TCRdb to the 5' RACE reads, yields one record per CDR3 protein. Of more than 750,000 distinct CDR3 sequences detected, roughly 29% appear once; the ten largest clones hold about 10%. Another study also made use of these data, one on T cells of mothers and their children. Turning to that study: The effect of thymic selection on TCR recombination output is similar between related and unrelated pairs.

The sequenced sample was blood. The receptor was isolated from a woman aged 35 to 49 in good health. This chain uses TRBV7-9 with TRBJ2-7; the D call may be TRBD1 or TRBD2 (5 bases each). CDR3 protein: CASSLGSGPYEQYF. In DNA, the CDR3 is TGTGCCAGCAGCTTAGGGTCGGGACCCTACGAGCAGTACTTC.